These T cell receptor beta chains were read from a single sample in a study of blood T cell repertoires in COVID-19. This table comes from immunoSEQ multiplex PCR, and its TCRdb copy is limited to in-frame clones, with some not included. The sample has about 220,000 clones, around 90% seen once. What was sequenced was PBMCs or T cells enriched from blood (not recorded which). Source of these receptors: a woman in her thirties who had recovered from COVID-19. CDR3s include the opening cysteine and the closing phenylalanine or tryptophan. A D gene is named only where the DNA matches it firmly. Size tells how often a clone was seen (once, few, many) or the class of an expanded clone, and some rows leave it out.

TRBD1	TRBV18	TRBJ1-5	.	CASSYGTGNQPQHF	TGTGCCAGCTCCTACGGGACAGGGAATCAGCCCCAGCATTTT
.	TRBV7-2	TRBJ2-5	few	CASSRDRREETQYF	TGTGCCAGCAGCCGGGACCGGAGGGAAGAGACCCAGTACTTC
.	TRBV5-6	TRBJ1-2	.	CASSRLADSPLNYGYTF	TGTGCCAGCAGCCGTCTGGCGGACAGCCCACTTAACTATGGCTACACCTTC
TRBD1	TRBV4-2	TRBJ1-4	.	CASSPGQGVEKLFF	TGTGCCAGCAGCCCGGGACAGGGGGTGGAAAAACTGTTTTTT
.	TRBV6-1	TRBJ2-6	.	CASSERSSGANVLTF	TGTGCCAGCAGTGAACGGAGCTCTGGGGCCAACGTCCTGACTTTC
.	TRBV27	TRBJ2-1	once	CASSLSTSGPSYNEQFF	TGTGCCAGCAGTTTATCGACCAGCGGGCCCTCTTACAATGAGCAGTTCTTC
.	TRBV11-2	TRBJ2-1	.	CASSPDYSYNEQFF	TGTGCCAGCAGCCCCGACTACTCCTACAATGAGCAGTTCTTC
TRBD1	TRBV2	TRBJ1-6	.	CASSGQGSTYNSPLHF	TGTGCCAGCAGTGGACAGGGATCCACCTATAATTCACCCCTCCACTTT
.	TRBV7-2	TRBJ1-2	.	CASSSGQNDYGYTF	TGTGCCAGCAGCTCCGGACAGAACGACTATGGCTACACCTTC
.	TRBV5-5	TRBJ2-3	once	CASSADSLYSTDTQYF	TGTGCCAGCAGCGCCGACAGTTTATATTCCACAGATACGCAGTATTTT